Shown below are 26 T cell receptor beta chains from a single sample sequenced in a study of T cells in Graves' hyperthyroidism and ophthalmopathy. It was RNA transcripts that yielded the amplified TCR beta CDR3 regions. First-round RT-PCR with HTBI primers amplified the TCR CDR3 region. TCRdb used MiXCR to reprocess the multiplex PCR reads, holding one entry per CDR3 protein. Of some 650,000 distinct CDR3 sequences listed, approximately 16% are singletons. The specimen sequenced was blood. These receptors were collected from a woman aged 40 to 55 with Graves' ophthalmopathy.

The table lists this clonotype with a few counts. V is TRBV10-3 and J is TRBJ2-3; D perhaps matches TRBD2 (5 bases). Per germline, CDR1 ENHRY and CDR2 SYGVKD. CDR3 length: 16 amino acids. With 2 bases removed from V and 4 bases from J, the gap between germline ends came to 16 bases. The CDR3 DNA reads TGTGCCATCAGTGAGCCCAGCCGGGGATATGCAGATACGCAGTATTTT. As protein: CAISEPSRGYADTQYF.

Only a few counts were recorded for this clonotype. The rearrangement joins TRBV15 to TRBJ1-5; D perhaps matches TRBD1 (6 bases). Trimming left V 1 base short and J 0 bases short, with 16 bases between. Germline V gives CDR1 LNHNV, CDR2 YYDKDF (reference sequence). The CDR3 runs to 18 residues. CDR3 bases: TGTGCCACCAGCAGAGGATTTGGGGGGCAAGTTAGCAATCAGCCCCAGCATTTT. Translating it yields CATSRGFGGQVSNQPQHF. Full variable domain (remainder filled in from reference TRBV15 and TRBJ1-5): DAMVIQNPRYQVTQFGKPVTLSCSQTLNHNVMYWYQQKSSQAPKLLFHYYDKDFNNEADTPDNFQSRRPNTSFCFLDIRSPGLGDTAMYLCATSRGFGGQVSNQPQHFGDGTRLSIL.

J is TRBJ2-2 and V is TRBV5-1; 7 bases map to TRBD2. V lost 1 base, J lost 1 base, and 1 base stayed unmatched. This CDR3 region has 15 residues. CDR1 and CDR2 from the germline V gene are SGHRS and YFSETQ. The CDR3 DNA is TGCGCCAGCAGCTTGCCTAGCGGGAACACCGGGGAGCTGTTTTTT. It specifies CASSLPSGNTGELFF.

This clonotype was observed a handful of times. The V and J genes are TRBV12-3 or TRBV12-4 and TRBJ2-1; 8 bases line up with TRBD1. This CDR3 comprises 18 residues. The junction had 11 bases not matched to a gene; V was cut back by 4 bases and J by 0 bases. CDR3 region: CASSSGQGLPSSYNEQFF. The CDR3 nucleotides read TGTGCCAGCAGTTCAGGACAGGGCCTTCCAAGCTCCTACAATGAGCAGTTCTTC.

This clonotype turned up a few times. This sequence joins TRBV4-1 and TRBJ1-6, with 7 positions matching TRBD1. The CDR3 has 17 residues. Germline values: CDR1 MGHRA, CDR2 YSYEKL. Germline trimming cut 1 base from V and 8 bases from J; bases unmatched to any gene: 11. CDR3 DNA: TGCGCCAGCAGCCAAGGAGAGAGGGGGCCTGGATATTCACCCCTCCACTTT. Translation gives CASSQGERGPGYSPLHF.

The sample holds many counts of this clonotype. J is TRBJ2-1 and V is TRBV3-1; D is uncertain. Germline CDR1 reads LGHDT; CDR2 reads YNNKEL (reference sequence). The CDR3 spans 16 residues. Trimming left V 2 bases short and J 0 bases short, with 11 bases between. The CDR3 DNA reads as TGTGCCAGCAGCCAATGGCCGCCCTCCTCCTACAATGAGCAGTTCTTC. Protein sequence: CASSQWPPSSYNEQFF.

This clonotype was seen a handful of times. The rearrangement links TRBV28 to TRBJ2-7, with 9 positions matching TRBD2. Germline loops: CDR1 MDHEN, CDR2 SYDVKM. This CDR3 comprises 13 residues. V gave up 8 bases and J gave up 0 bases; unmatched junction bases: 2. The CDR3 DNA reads TGTGCCAGCCATAGCGGGAGCTCCTACGAGCAGTACTTC. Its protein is CASHSGSSYEQYF.

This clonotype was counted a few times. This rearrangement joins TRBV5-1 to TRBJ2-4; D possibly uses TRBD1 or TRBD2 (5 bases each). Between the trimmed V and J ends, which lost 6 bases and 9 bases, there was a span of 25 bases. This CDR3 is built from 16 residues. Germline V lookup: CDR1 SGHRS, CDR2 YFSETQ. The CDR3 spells CASTPERDPVRVIQYF. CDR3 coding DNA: TGCGCCAGCACCCCGGAACGGGACCCAGTTCGGGTCATTCAGTACTTC.

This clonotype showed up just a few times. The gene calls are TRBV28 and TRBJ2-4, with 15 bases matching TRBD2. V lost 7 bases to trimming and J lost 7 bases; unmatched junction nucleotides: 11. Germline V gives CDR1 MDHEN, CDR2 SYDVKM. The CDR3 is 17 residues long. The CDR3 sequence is CASNSGTSGRWGNIQYF. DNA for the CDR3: TGTGCCAGCAACTCCGGGACTAGCGGGAGGTGGGGGAACATTCAGTACTTC.

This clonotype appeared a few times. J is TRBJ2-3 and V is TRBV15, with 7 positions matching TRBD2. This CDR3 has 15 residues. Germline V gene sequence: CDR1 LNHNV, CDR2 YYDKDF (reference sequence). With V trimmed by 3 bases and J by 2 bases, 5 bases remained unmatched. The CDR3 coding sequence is TGTGCCACCAGCAGGACACTAGCGAACACAGATACGCAGTATTTT. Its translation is CATSRTLANTDTQYF.

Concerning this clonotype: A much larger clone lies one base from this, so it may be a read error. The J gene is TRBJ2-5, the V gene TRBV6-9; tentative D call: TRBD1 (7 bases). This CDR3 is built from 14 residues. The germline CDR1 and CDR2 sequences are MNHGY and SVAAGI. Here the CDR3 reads CASSYQGGQETLYF. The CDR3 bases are TGTGCCAGCAGTTACCAGGGGGGCCAAGAGACCCTGTACTTC.

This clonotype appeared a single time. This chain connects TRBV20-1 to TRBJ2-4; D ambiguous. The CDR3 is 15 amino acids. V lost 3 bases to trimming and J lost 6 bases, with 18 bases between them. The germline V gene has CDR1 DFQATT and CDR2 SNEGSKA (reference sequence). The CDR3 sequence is CSASVPDGASNIQYF. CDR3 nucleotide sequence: TGCAGTGCTAGTGTTCCAGATGGTGCCTCAAACATTCAGTACTTC.

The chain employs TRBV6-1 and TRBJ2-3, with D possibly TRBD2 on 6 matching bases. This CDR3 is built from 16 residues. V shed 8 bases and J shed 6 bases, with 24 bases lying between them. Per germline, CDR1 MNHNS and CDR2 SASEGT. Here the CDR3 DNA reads TGTGCCAGCTCGTCGGGACTTTTGGCATCATCGGATACGCAGTATTTT. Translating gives CASSSGLLASSDTQYF.

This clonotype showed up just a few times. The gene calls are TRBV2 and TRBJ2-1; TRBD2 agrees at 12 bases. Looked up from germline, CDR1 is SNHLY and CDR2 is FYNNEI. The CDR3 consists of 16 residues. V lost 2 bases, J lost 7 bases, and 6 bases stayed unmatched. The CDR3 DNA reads TGTGCCAGCAGTGAACGTTCTAGCGGGGGGGGTAATGAGCAGTTCTTC. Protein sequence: CASSERSSGGGNEQFF. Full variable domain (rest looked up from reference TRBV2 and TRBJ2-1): EPEVTQTPSHQVTQMGQEVILRCVPISNHLYFYWYRQILGQKVEFLVSFYNNEISEKSEIFDDQFSVERPDGSNFTLKIRSTKLEDSAMYFCASSERSSGGGNEQFFGPGTRLTVL.

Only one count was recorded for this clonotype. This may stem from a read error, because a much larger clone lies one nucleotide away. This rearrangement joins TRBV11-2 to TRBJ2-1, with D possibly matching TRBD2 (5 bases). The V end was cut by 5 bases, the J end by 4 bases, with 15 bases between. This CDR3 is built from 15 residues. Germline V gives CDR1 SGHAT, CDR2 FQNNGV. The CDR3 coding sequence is TGTGCCAGCAGCATAGCGAGATTCCGGTACAATGAGCAGTTCTTC. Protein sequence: CASSIARFRYNEQFF.

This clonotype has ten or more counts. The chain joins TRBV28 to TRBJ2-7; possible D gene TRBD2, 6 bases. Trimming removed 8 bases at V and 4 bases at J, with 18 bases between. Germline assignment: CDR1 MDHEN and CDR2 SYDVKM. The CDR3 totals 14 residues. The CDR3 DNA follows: TGTGCCAGCGGCGGGACCCCTCTCTGGTACGAGCAGTACTTC. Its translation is CASGGTPLWYEQYF.

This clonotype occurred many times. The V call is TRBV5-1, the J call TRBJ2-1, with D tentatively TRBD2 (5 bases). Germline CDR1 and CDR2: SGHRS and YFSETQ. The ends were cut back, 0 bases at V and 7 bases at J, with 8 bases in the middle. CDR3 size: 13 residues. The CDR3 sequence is CASSLVPGNEQFF. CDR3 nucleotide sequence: TGCGCCAGCAGCTTGGTGCCGGGGAATGAGCAGTTCTTC.

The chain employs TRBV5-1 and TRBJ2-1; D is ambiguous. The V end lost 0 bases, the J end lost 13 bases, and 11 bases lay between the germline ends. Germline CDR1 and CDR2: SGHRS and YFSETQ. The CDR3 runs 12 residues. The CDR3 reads CASSLDGDSQFF. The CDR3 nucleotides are TGCGCCAGCAGCTTGGATGGTGACTCACAGTTCTTC.

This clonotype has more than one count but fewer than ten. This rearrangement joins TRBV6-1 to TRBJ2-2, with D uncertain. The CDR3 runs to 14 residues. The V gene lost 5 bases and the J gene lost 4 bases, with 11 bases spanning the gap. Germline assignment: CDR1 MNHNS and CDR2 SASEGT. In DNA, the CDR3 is TGTGCCAGCAGTAATCCGGTGGGCACCGGGGAGCTGTTTTTT. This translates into CASSNPVGTGELFF.

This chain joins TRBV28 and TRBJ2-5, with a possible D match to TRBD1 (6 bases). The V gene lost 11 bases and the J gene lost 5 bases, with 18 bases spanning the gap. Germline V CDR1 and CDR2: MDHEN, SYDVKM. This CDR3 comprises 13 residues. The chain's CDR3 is CAGPIGGKETQYF. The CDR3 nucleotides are TGTGCCGGGCCAATAGGGGGTAAGGAGACCCAGTACTTC.

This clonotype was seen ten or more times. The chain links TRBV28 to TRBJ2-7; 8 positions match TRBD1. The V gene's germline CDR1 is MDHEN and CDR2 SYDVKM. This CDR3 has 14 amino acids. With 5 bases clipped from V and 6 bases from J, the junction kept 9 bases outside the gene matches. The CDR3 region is CASSPVRTGIEQYF. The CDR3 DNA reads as TGTGCCAGCAGTCCCGTTAGGACAGGGATCGAGCAGTACTTC.

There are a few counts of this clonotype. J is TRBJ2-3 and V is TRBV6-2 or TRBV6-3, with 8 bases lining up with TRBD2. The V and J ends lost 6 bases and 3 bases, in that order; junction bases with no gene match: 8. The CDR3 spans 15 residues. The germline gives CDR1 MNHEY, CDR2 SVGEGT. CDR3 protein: CASRPLGGGTDTQYF. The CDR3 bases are TGTGCCAGCAGGCCCCTTGGCGGGGGGACAGATACGCAGTATTTT.

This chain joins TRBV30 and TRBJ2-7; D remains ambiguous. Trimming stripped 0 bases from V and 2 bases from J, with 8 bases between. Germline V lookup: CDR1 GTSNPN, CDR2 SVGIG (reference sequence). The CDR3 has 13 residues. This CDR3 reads CAWSVLATYEQYF. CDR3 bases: TGTGCCTGGAGTGTACTGGCGACCTACGAGCAGTACTTC.

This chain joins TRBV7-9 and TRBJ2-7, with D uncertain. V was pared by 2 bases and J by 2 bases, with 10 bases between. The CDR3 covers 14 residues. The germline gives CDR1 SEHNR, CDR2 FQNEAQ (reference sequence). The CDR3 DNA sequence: TGTGCCAGCAGCTTATCCCCAGCCCCCTACGAGCAGTACTTC. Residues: CASSLSPAPYEQYF. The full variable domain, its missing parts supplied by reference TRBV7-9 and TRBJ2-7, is DTGVSQNPRHKITKRGQNVTFRCDPISEHNRLYWYRQTLGQGPEFLTYFQNEAQLEKSRLLSDRFSAERPKGSFSTLEIQRTEQGDSAMYLCASSLSPAPYEQYFGPGTRLTVT.

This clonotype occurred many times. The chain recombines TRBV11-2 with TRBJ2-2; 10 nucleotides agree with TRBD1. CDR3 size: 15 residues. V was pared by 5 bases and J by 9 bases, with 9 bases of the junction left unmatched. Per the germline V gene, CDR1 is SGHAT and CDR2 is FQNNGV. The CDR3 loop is CASSQGTGDNRELFF. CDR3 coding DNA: TGTGCCAGCAGCCAAGGGACAGGGGACAACCGGGAGCTGTTTTTT.

This chain's CDR3 is CASSLGAGNIQYF. CDR3 in DNA: TGTGCCAGCAGCTTAGGGGCAGGAAACATTCAGTACTTC. The chain recombines TRBV7-9 with TRBJ2-4; D unresolved. Trimming removed 1 base from V and 6 bases from J, with 7 bases in between. This CDR3 is built from 13 residues. CDR1 is SEHNR, CDR2 FQNEAQ, per germline (reference sequence).